This T cell receptor beta chain was retrieved from a study of blood T cell repertoires in COVID-19 (TCRdb year 2020). In terms of the full investigation: The collaborator samples originated in the United States, Italy and Spain and spanned the acute and convalescent phases of COVID-19. The material from the prospective study consisted of cDNA or gDNA derived from T cells, B-cell-depleted T cells, or PBMCs. Subjects who had been exposed to COVID-19, were actively infected with it, or had recovered from it provided the deeply sampled blood TCRbeta repertoires that made up the dataset. A freely available public database, intended as a resource for researchers studying the immune response to SARS-CoV-2, is where the repertoires were released. Samples came from the ongoing ImmuneRACE study (first 160 participants) plus 1,254 subjects from 6 global collaborators. Nearly every sample came with metadata listing a de-identified subject ID, COVID-19 status, age in years and sex. Where available, HLA class I and class II types were taken from metadata supplied by the sample provider and were not determined by assay-based typing.

CDR1 SQVTM and CDR2 ANQGSEA were looked up in the germline V gene. V and J are truncated by 2 bases and 7 bases respectively, leaving an intervening sequence of 14 bases. There are 14 amino acids in the CDR3, from cysteine to phenylalanine inclusive. The only DNA kept is the CDR3, 42 bases in frame from the first base. A second Seattle source provided samples from volunteer blood donors who had recovered from COVID-19. The collaborating institutions used their own protocols to collect whole blood in K2EDTA tubes. For TCRbeta analysis, collaborator samples were shipped as frozen whole blood, as isolated PBMCs, or as DNA extracted from either sample type. TCRbeta CDR3 regions were amplified from genomic DNA using the immunoSEQ Assay, a bias-controlled multiplex PCR. Regarding the original processing steps: Nucleated cell counts per sample were estimated from amplification of reference gene primers within the assay. To quantify the absolute abundance of each unique TCRbeta CDR3 rearrangement, sequence reads were collapsed and filtered. For each sample, productive Simpson clonality was calculated by taking the square root of Simpson's diversity index across productive rearrangements. The immuneACCESS repertoire file appears here via TCRdb, limited to in-frame rearrangements. These files lack a portion of the clones; in checked studies, under half of the deficit traces to unresolved V genes, and the cause of the others is not known. The V and J calls and clone size come from that table; D and trimming were worked out from the DNA. A total of about 130,000 clones appear in this sample, almost 85% of them only once. The ten largest make up around an eighth of the sample.

On this clone: Its antigen is currently not known. No base qualities exist here, and no much larger clone lies one base off it.

On the study overall, not on this receptor specifically: The amount of clinical and demographic metadata varied by source and participant and was provided uncurated.

The sequenced material came from peripheral blood. This sequence was found in a woman aged 25 to 45 who had recovered from COVID-19. The V and J genes are TRBV29-1 and TRBJ2-2; perhaps TRBD2 is the D gene, with 5 bases matching. The DNA sequence is as follows: TGCAGCGTTGAATCGGGAAATAAGGGCGGGGAGCTGTTTTTT. The resulting protein is CSVESGNKGGELFF.